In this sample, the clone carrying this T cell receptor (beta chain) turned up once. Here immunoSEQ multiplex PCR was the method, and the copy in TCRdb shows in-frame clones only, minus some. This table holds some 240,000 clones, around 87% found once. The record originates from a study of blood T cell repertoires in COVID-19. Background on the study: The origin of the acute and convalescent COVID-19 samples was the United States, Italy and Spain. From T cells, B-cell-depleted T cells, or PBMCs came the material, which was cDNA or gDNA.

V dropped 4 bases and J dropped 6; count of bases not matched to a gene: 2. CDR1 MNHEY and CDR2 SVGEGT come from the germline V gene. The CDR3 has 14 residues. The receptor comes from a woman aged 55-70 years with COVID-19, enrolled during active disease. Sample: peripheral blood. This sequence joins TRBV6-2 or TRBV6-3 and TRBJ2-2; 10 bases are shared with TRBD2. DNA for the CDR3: TGTGCCAGCAGTTTGCTAGCGGGGGCCGGGGAGCTGTTTTTT. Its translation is CASSLLAGAGELFF.